Listed below are T cell receptor beta chains from one sample, sequenced in a study of T-cell memory formation after mild COVID-19. A single record per CDR3 protein comes from TCRdb applying MiXCR to the 5' RACE reads. The sample includes around 200,000 distinct CDR3 sequences, about a fifth of them seen just once. What was sequenced was PBMCs or a T cell subset sorted from them (not recorded which). Receptors originate from an adult woman who had mild COVID-19 (a few samples of this study predate the infection). Cell type and time point are not known. Both conserved end residues are part of each CDR3. A D gene is named only where the DNA matches it firmly. Only part of the rows carry a size: once, few, many, or a class if the clone is expanded.

clone_size j_call v_call cdr3_length d_call cdr3_aa cdr3_nt
many TRBJ2-7 TRBV11-2 12 . CASSQDGYEQYF TGTGCCAGCAGCCAGGACGGATACGAGCAGTACTTC
. TRBJ1-2 TRBV9 16 TRBD1 CASSVTGAFNEDGYTF TGTGCCAGCAGCGTGACAGGGGCTTTTAATGAGGATGGCTACACCTTC
few TRBJ2-3 TRBV4-2 15 . CASSPGWEGTDTQYF TGTGCCAGCAGCCCCGGATGGGAGGGCACAGATACGCAGTATTTT
few TRBJ1-4 TRBV4-2 15 . CASSQVRDGREKLFF TGTGCCAGCAGCCAAGTCCGGGACGGGAGGGAAAAACTGTTTTTT
. TRBJ2-7 TRBV27 12 . CASSIPGLEQYF TGTGCCAGCAGTATCCCGGGCCTCGAGCAGTACTTC
few TRBJ2-3 TRBV7-6 18 TRBD2 CASSFGWSGRASADTQYF TGTGCCAGCAGCTTTGGGTGGAGCGGGAGGGCCTCGGCAGATACGCAGTATTTT
few TRBJ2-1 TRBV7-9 12 . CASSSQDNEQFF TGTGCCAGCAGCTCACAAGACAATGAGCAGTTCTTC
few TRBJ1-1 TRBV5-1 13 . CASSLVRNTEAFF TGCGCCAGCAGCCTCGTCAGGAACACTGAAGCTTTCTTT
few TRBJ1-6 TRBV7-9 17 . CASSSTRSAGPFSPLHF TGTGCCAGCAGCTCAACTCGGAGTGCAGGGCCGTTTTCACCCCTCCACTTT
few TRBJ2-3 TRBV10-3 14 . CAIRGVTSTDTQYF TGTGCCATCAGAGGGGTTACGAGCACAGATACGCAGTATTTT
. TRBJ1-2 TRBV21-1 14 . CASSKKRPNYGYTF TGTGCCAGCAGCAAAAAAAGGCCTAACTATGGCTACACCTTC
few TRBJ2-5 TRBV5-1 13 . CASSLAAGETQYF TGCGCCAGCAGCTTGGCCGCTGGGGAGACCCAGTACTTC